This T cell receptor (beta chain) was sequenced during a study of T cell repertoires in cytomegalovirus infection (dated by TCRdb to the late 2010s). Concerning the study at large: Donor HLA type was relevant to the analysis, because carriage of CMV infection together with the matching HLA type was indicated by public TCR beta signatures.

CDR3 length: 14 amino acids, cysteine to phenylalanine. The kept DNA is CDR3 alone, 42 bases in frame from the first base. Deletion took 0 bases off V and 4 bases off J, with a span of 10 bases between the germline ends. From a lookup of the germline V gene, CDR1 and CDR2 are SGDLS and YYNGEE. TCRdb records Illumina HiSeq 1500 as the sequencer. The public reads were reprocessed in TCRdb via fastp at Q25 and MiXCR, keeping in-frame beta chains. All rows with the same CDR3 protein become a single entry with the most common DNA and genes. The sample table lists approximately 500,000 distinct CDR3 sequences, about 11% of them with a count of one. The ten top clones hold about a tenth of the sample. Overall study results and their limits: Carriers of CMV infection plus the relevant HLA type were discriminated by the cumulative frequency of public TCR beta family members in the study cohort and in an independent roughly 400-donor cohort. The ex vivo response was dominated by HLA-C-restricted CMV-specific TCR beta clonotypes, which also provided the single most frequent clonotype in two of eight donors.

Note on this clonotype: The antigen this receptor binds is unknown. The input lacks base qualities; no much larger clone sits a single base away.

The receptor was derived from a human donor in good health (CMV status not recorded). Some clones in this sample may be carry-over from other donors' samples. The chain was built from TRBV9 and TRBJ1-1; a tentative D match to TRBD1 spans 6 bases. Sequencing was performed on PBMCs. The CDR3 protein: CASSVEGGSTEAFF. The DNA sequence is TGTGCCAGCAGCGTAGAGGGGGGAAGCACTGAAGCTTTCTTT.